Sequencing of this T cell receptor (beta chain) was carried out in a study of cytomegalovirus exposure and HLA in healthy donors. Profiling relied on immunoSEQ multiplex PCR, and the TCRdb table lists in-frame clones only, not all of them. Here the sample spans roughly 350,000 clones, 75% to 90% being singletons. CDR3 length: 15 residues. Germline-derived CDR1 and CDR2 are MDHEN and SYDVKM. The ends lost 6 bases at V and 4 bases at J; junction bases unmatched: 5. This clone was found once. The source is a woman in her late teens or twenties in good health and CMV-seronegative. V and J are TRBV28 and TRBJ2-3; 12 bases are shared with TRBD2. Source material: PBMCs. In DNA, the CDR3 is TGTGCCAGCAGCAAGACTAGCGGGAGCCCAGATACGCAGTATTTT. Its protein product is CASSKTSGSPDTQYF.